This TCR beta chain was profiled in a study of OX40 agonist ivuxolimab in advanced cancers. The study, taken as a whole, reports: Averaged across samples, CD8+ T cells carried more expanded clones than CD4+ did.

The CDR3 has 14 residues. Germline V gene sequence: CDR1 MDHEN, CDR2 SYDVKM. V was clipped by 6 bases and J by 1 base, with 12 bases between them. Data came from immunoSEQ multiplex PCR; TCRdb stores just in-frame clones and leaves some out. This sample has 45,000 to 75,000 clones, with about 79% found just once. Worth noting for this clone: Its matching antigen is unknown.

The sample consisted of CD4+ or CD8+ T cells sorted from blood, taken in a trial of the OX40 agonist ivuxolimab. The source of this sequence is an adult with an advanced solid tumor such as melanoma, head and neck, liver or kidney cancer. The V and J genes are TRBV28 and TRBJ1-1; D is perhaps TRBD1 (5 bases). In nucleotides, the CDR3 is TGTGCCAGCAGCCTGGGGGGAAAGAACACTGAAGCTTTCTTT. This sequence encodes CASSLGGKNTEAFF.